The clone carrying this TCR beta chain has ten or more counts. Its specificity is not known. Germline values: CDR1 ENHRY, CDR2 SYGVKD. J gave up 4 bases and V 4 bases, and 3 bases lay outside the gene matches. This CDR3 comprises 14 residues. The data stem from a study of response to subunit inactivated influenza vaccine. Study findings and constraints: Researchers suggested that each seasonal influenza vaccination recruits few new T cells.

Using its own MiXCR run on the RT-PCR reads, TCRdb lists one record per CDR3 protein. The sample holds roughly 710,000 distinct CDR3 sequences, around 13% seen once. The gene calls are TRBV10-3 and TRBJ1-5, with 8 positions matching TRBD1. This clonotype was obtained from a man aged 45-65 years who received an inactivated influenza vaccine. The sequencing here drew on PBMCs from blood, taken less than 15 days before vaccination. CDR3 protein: CAISAGGGNQPQHF. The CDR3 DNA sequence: TGTGCCATCAGTGCAGGGGGCGGGAATCAGCCCCAGCATTTT.